The rows below give T cell receptor beta chains drawn from one sample of a study of cytomegalovirus exposure and HLA in healthy donors. Libraries were prepared by immunoSEQ multiplex PCR; TCRdb keeps only in-frame clonotypes and omits some of them. The sample lists some 110,000 clones, under 70% occurring once. Sequenced: PBMCs. The receptors come from a man aged 18 to 30 in good health and CMV-seronegative. Each CDR3 is given with its conserved first and last residue. The order of the fields is J gene, clone size, D gene, V gene, CDR3 DNA, CDR3 protein. The D gene is left open where the match is weak. Some rows mark clone size as missing; the rest say once, few, many or name a class of expanded clone.

j_call: TRBJ2-7; clone_size: .; d_call: .; v_call: TRBV7-9; cdr3_nt: TGTGCCAGCAGCATCGTTGAGAACGAGCAGTACTTC; cdr3_aa: CASSIVENEQYF
j_call: TRBJ1-2; clone_size: few; d_call: TRBD1; v_call: TRBV5-5; cdr3_nt: TGTGCCAGCAGCTTGAGTCAACAGGGGTCCTTCCATGGCGGCTACACCTTC; cdr3_aa: CASSLSQQGSFHGGYTF
j_call: TRBJ1-2; clone_size: .; d_call: .; v_call: TRBV14; cdr3_nt: TGTGCCAGCAGCCGACATCTCCTTAAGAACTATGGCTACACCTTC; cdr3_aa: CASSRHLLKNYGYTF
j_call: TRBJ2-7; clone_size: .; d_call: .; v_call: TRBV6-1; cdr3_nt: TGTGCCAGCAGTGAGAGCCCAGGGAAGATCTACGAGCAGTACTTC; cdr3_aa: CASSESPGKIYEQYF
j_call: TRBJ2-6; clone_size: .; d_call: .; v_call: TRBV2; cdr3_nt: TGTGCCAGCAGAGACACACCCGGAGCAAGGGGGTCTGGGGCCAACGTCCTGACTTTC; cdr3_aa: CASRDTPGARGSGANVLTF
j_call: TRBJ2-7; clone_size: .; d_call: TRBD1; v_call: TRBV28; cdr3_nt: TGTGCCAGCAGGAAGAGGACAGGTGGGAGCTCCTACGAGCAGTACTTC; cdr3_aa: CASRKRTGGSSYEQYF
j_call: TRBJ2-5; clone_size: .; d_call: TRBD1; v_call: TRBV7-9; cdr3_nt: TGTGCCAGCAGCTGGGACAGGGGGCAGGAGACCCAGTACTTC; cdr3_aa: CASSWDRGQETQYF
j_call: TRBJ2-2; clone_size: .; d_call: .; v_call: TRBV5-4; cdr3_nt: TGTGCCAGCAGCCCGCTTGGCGGGGTCAACACCGGGGAGCTGTTTTTT; cdr3_aa: CASSPLGGVNTGELFF
j_call: TRBJ2-7; clone_size: .; d_call: TRBD2; v_call: TRBV27; cdr3_nt: TGTGCCGGCAGCGGGGGGGGTTGGTCCTACGAGCAGTACTTC; cdr3_aa: CAGSGGGWSYEQYF
j_call: TRBJ1-1; clone_size: .; d_call: TRBD1; v_call: TRBV30; cdr3_nt: TGTGCCTGGAGTGTACTTGGGACAGCGGTCCTTGAAGCTTTCTTT; cdr3_aa: CAWSVLGTAVLEAFF
j_call: TRBJ1-1; clone_size: few; d_call: .; v_call: TRBV27; cdr3_nt: TGTGCCAGCAGTTTCGGTACTGAAGCTTTCTTT; cdr3_aa: CASSFGTEAFF
j_call: TRBJ1-2; clone_size: .; d_call: .; v_call: TRBV9; cdr3_nt: TGTGCCAGCAGCGCCGGGGGTACCAACTATGGCTACACCTTC; cdr3_aa: CASSAGGTNYGYTF
j_call: TRBJ1-4; clone_size: few; d_call: TRBD1; v_call: TRBV7-9; cdr3_nt: TGTGCCAGCAGCCCGCAGGGGGCGAGTGAAAAACTGTTTTTT; cdr3_aa: CASSPQGASEKLFF
j_call: TRBJ2-2; clone_size: .; d_call: TRBD1; v_call: TRBV10-3; cdr3_nt: TGTGCCATTAACAGGGGTATGAACACCGGGGAGCTGTTTTTT; cdr3_aa: CAINRGMNTGELFF
j_call: TRBJ1-1; clone_size: few; d_call: TRBD1; v_call: TRBV27; cdr3_nt: TGTGCCAGCAGTTTCAGGGACAGGCCGAACACTGAAGCTTTCTTT; cdr3_aa: CASSFRDRPNTEAFF
j_call: TRBJ1-4; clone_size: .; d_call: TRBD1; v_call: TRBV7-8; cdr3_nt: TGTGCCAGCAGCCCGACAGGGGCCAGTAATGAAAAACTGTTTTTT; cdr3_aa: CASSPTGASNEKLFF